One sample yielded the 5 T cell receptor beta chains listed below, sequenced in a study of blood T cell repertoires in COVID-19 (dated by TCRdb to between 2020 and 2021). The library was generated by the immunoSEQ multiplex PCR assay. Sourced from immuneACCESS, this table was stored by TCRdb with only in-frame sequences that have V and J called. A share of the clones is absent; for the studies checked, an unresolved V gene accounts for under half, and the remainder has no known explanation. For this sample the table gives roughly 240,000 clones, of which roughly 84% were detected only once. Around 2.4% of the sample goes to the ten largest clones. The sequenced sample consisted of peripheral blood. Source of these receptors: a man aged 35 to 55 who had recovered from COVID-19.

CDR3 protein: CASSPDSFYGYTF. CDR3 DNA: TGTGCCAGCAGCCCCGACAGTTTTTATGGCTACACCTTC. The gene calls are TRBV14 and TRBJ1-2; possibly TRBD1 for D (5 bases). V was trimmed by 4 bases and J by 5 bases, leaving 11 bases between them. The CDR3 length is 13 residues. CDR1 SGHDN and CDR2 FVKESK come from the germline V gene. Full variable domain (rest looked up from reference TRBV14 and TRBJ1-2): EAGVTQFPSHSVIEKGQTVTLRCDPISGHDNLYWYRRVMGKEIKFLLHFVKESKQDESGMPNNRFLAERTGGTYSTLKVQPAELEDSGVYFCASSPDSFYGYTFGSGTRLTVV.

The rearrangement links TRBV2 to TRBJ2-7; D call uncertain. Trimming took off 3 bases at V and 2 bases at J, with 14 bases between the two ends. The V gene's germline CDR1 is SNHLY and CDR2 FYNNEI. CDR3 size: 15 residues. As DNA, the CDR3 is TGTGCCAGCAGTGAGAGGAGACCGGCCCCCTACGAGCAGTACTTC. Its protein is CASSERRPAPYEQYF.

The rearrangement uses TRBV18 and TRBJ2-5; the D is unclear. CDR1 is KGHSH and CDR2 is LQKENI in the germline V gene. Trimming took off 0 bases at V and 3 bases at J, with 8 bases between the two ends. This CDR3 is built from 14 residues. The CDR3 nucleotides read TGTGCCAGCTCACCACCGGCCGCCAAAGAGACCCAGTACTTC. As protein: CASSPPAAKETQYF. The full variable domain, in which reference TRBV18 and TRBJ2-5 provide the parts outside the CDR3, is NAGVMQNPRHLVRRRGQEARLRCSPMKGHSHVYWYRQLPEEGLKFMVYLQKENIIDESGMPKERFSAEFPKEGPSILRIQQVVRGDSAAYFCASSPPAAKETQYFGPGTRLLVL.

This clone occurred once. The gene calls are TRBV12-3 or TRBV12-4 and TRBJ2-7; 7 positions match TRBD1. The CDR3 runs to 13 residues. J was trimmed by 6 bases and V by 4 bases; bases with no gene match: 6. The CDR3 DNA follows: TGTGCCAGCAGTTCAACAGGGGTGGGCGAGCAGTACTTC. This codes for CASSSTGVGEQYF.

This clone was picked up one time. The CDR3 is CASSTNQGATEAFF. DNA of the CDR3: TGTGCCAGTAGTACAAACCAGGGGGCCACTGAAGCTTTCTTT. J is TRBJ1-1 and V is TRBV19, with TRBD1 identical over 8 bases. Unmatched junction bases numbered 5, after V lost 4 bases and J lost 4 bases. There are 14 residues in the CDR3. Germline V CDR1 and CDR2: LNHDA, SQIVND (reference sequence). The variable domain in full, with the rest retrieved from reference TRBV19 and TRBJ1-1, is DGGITQSPKYLFRKEGQNVTLSCEQNLNHDAMYWYRQDPGQGLRLIYYSQIVNDFQKGDIAEGYSVSREKKESFPLTVTSAQKNPTAFYLCASSTNQGATEAFFGQGTRLTVV.